The next 22 T cell receptor beta chains were all read from a single sample in a study of T-cell memory formation after mild COVID-19. A single record per CDR3 protein comes from TCRdb applying MiXCR to the 5' RACE reads. The sample includes about 470,000 distinct CDR3 sequences, about 23% seen only once; the top ten take approximately 12%. The source material was PBMCs or a T cell subset sorted from them (not recorded which). The receptors come from an adult woman who had mild COVID-19 (a few samples of this study predate the infection). Cell type and time point are not known.

This clonotype occurred a few times. This chain uses TRBV18 with TRBJ2-1, with 9 bases lining up with TRBD1. Germline V lookup: CDR1 KGHSH, CDR2 LQKENI. This CDR3 spans 19 amino acids. Trimming cost V 1 base and J 2 bases; bases outside gene matches: 12. CDR3 in DNA: TGTGCCAGCTCACCACGACTAACAATCGGGACAGGGACCTACAATGAGCAGTTCTTC. This sequence encodes CASSPRLTIGTGTYNEQFF.

The chain couples TRBV9 to TRBJ2-2; D is perhaps TRBD1 or TRBD2 (6 bases each). The CDR3 sequence is 15 residues long. Trimming took 7 bases from V and 3 from J, leaving 16 bases between them. The germline V gene has CDR1 SGDLS and CDR2 YYNGEE. In nucleotides, the CDR3 is TGTGCCAGCCGACCTCGGGGGCCAGACACCGGGGAGCTGTTTTTT. The encoded protein is CASRPRGPDTGELFF. Full variable domain (outside the CDR3, taken from reference TRBV9 and TRBJ2-2): DSGVTQTPKHLITATGQRVTLRCSPRSGDLSVYWYQQSLDQGLQFLIQYYNGEERAKGNILERFSAQQFPDLHSELNLSSLELGDSALYFCASRPRGPDTGELFFGEGSRLTVL.

This clonotype was counted only a few times. This chain connects TRBV6-4 to TRBJ1-2, with a possible D match to TRBD1 (5 bases). V gave up 3 bases and J gave up 8 bases, with 16 bases separating them. The CDR3 covers 14 residues. Germline CDR1 and CDR2: MRHNA and SNTAGT. The CDR3 DNA sequence: TGTGCCAGCAGTGATCCGGGGGTACGGAACGGCTACACCTTC. Translating gives CASSDPGVRNGYTF.

This clonotype showed up just a few times. The CDR3 region has the DNA TGCGCCAGCAGCTTGGCGCCGACAGGGCAAGAGACCCAGTACTTC. It is translated as CASSLAPTGQETQYF. The chain uses TRBV5-1 and TRBJ2-5, with 7 positions matching TRBD1. The CDR3 consists of 15 residues. Germline loops: CDR1 SGHRS, CDR2 YFSETQ. Unmatched junction bases numbered 4, after V lost 0 bases and J lost 2 bases. The variable domain in full, completed from reference TRBV5-1 and TRBJ2-5, reads KAGVTQTPRYLIKTRGQQVTLSCSPISGHRSVSWYQQTPGQGLQFLFEYFSETQRNKGNFPGRFSGRQFSNSRSEMNVSTLELGDSALYLCASSLAPTGQETQYFGPGTRLLVL.

V usage is TRBV30 and J usage is TRBJ2-1, with D perhaps TRBD2 (7 bases). This CDR3 comprises 17 residues. The germline V and J ends were trimmed by 4 bases and 0 bases, with 19 bases remaining between them. Germline CDR1 reads GTSNPN; CDR2 reads SVGIG (reference sequence). The CDR3, as DNA: TGTGCCTGGACGGGGGGCGGGAAACTTAGCTCCTACAATGAGCAGTTCTTC. Translated: CAWTGGGKLSSYNEQFF.

The chain recombines TRBV19 with TRBJ2-3; no firm D call. The CDR3 consists of 13 residues. V lost 8 bases and J 6 bases, leaving 15 bases between the germline ends. CDR1 and CDR2 (germline): LNHDA, SQIVND (reference sequence). The CDR3 is CASVDGPGDTQYF. CDR3 nucleotides: TGTGCCAGTGTGGACGGACCCGGGGATACGCAGTATTTT.

V and J are TRBV5-1 and TRBJ2-5; the D gene is possibly TRBD1 (5 bases). Germline values: CDR1 SGHRS, CDR2 YFSETQ. Deletions cut 9 bases from V and 5 bases from J, with 17 bases between. The CDR3 totals 13 residues. CDR3 sequence (DNA): TGCGCCACCGCAGGGTGGGCTGGGGAGACCCAGTACTTC. The encoded protein is CATAGWAGETQYF.

The V gene is TRBV7-2, the J gene TRBJ1-2; TRBD1 agrees at 8 bases. The CDR3 extends over 15 amino acids. Germline V CDR1 and CDR2: SGHTA, FQGNSA. The trim removed 5 bases at V and 7 bases at J, leaving 12 bases unmatched. The CDR3 DNA reads as TGTGCCAGCAGCCTACAGTTCGGGCAGGGGGCTGGCTACACCTTC. Protein sequence: CASSLQFGQGAGYTF.

The table lists this clonotype with a few counts. The rearrangement joins TRBV20-1 to TRBJ1-1; D not resolved. The V and J ends lost 0 bases and 7 bases respectively, with 6 bases between them. Germline V gives CDR1 DFQATT, CDR2 SNEGSKA (reference sequence). The CDR3 is 11 amino acids. The CDR3 DNA is TGCAGTGCTAGAGAGGTGCTTGAAGCTTTCTTT. Translation: CSAREVLEAFF.

This clonotype was recorded many times. CDR3 residues: CASSFPGRNYEQYF. The DNA of the CDR3 is TGTGCCAGCTCATTTCCGGGACGGAACTACGAGCAGTACTTC. This chain links TRBV18 with TRBJ2-7; either TRBD1 or TRBD2 may fit D (5 bases each). Trimming took off 5 bases at V and 3 bases at J, with 14 bases between the two ends. The CDR3 has 14 residues. Germline CDR1 reads KGHSH; CDR2 reads LQKENI.

The chain joins TRBV25-1 to TRBJ1-6; no clear D gene. Trimming stripped 5 bases from V and 8 bases from J, with 13 bases between. Germline V CDR1 and CDR2: MGHDK, SYGVNS. The CDR3 loop spans 14 amino acids. The CDR3 DNA follows: TGTGCCAGCAGTTCATCGGGTCGGGATTCACCCCTCCACTTT. Its protein is CASSSSGRDSPLHF.

There are a few counts of this clonotype. The rearrangement joins TRBV12-3 or TRBV12-4 to TRBJ2-1; D is tentatively TRBD1 or TRBD2 (6 bases each). V lost 5 bases, J lost 6 bases, and 17 bases lay in between. The CDR3 extends over 15 amino acids. The CDR3 bases are TGTGCCAGCAGTGATACAGGGAGGCCGTTCAATGAGCAGTTCTTC. Protein sequence: CASSDTGRPFNEQFF.

The genes are TRBV12-3 or TRBV12-4 and TRBJ1-1; D may be TRBD1 (6 bases). The V end was cut by 5 bases, the J end by 6 bases, with 13 bases between. This CDR3 is 13 amino acids long. Here the CDR3 DNA reads TGTGCCAGCAGTGCACAGGGACTCTCTGAAGCTTTCTTT. Protein sequence: CASSAQGLSEAFF.

Only a few counts were recorded for this clonotype. The chain joins TRBV12-3 or TRBV12-4 to TRBJ2-7; D is undetermined. Deletions cut 2 bases from V and 7 bases from J, with 12 bases between. CDR3 length equals 13 residues. The CDR3 here is CASSLLEAREQYF. The DNA of the CDR3 is TGTGCCAGCAGTTTACTAGAAGCCCGGGAGCAGTACTTC.

This clonotype was observed a few times. The rearrangement joins TRBV5-1 to TRBJ1-6; D is unresolved. CDR1 is SGHRS and CDR2 is YFSETQ in the germline V gene. The V end lost 0 bases, the J end lost 5 bases, and 12 bases lay between the germline ends. There are 16 residues in the CDR3. The CDR3 nucleotides read TGCGCCAGCAGCTTGGTTAGTTCGAACAATAATTCACCCCTCCACTTT. Protein product: CASSLVSSNNNSPLHF.

The chain is built from TRBV2 and TRBJ2-5, with 9 bases fitting TRBD1. J gave up 5 bases and V 6 bases, and 13 bases lay outside the gene matches. Germline V CDR1 and CDR2: SNHLY, FYNNEI. The CDR3 extends over 16 amino acids. Here the CDR3 reads CASRDIGQGWLETQYF. DNA for the CDR3: TGTGCCAGCAGAGACATCGGACAGGGGTGGTTGGAGACCCAGTACTTC. Combining the CDR3 with reference TRBV2 and TRBJ2-5 gives the whole variable domain EPEVTQTPSHQVTQMGQEVILRCVPISNHLYFYWYRQILGQKVEFLVSFYNNEISEKSEIFDDQFSVERPDGSNFTLKIRSTKLEDSAMYFCASRDIGQGWLETQYFGPGTRLLVL.

The chain combines TRBV12-3 or TRBV12-4 with TRBJ2-7, with 9 bases that match TRBD1. The trim removed 4 bases at V and 3 bases at J, leaving 7 bases unmatched. CDR3 length equals 15 residues. DNA of the CDR3: TGTGCCAGCAGTTCCGTCCGGGACAGGGACTACGAGCAGTACTTC. Amino acids: CASSSVRDRDYEQYF.

This clonotype was seen only a few times. V and J are TRBV28 and TRBJ2-7; 7 nucleotides agree with TRBD2. J was trimmed by 7 bases and V by 2 bases; bases with no gene match: 14. Germline values: CDR1 MDHEN, CDR2 SYDVKM. The CDR3 covers 16 residues. The CDR3 DNA reads TGTGCCAGCAGTTTAGCGGGAGAAGGCCCGGCGGGAGAGCAGTACTTC. Translating gives CASSLAGEGPAGEQYF.

This chain connects TRBV5-1 to TRBJ2-1; no reliable D call. V was pared by 0 bases and J by 0 bases, with 13 bases between. The CDR3 spans 17 residues. The germline CDR1 and CDR2 sequences are SGHRS and YFSETQ. CDR3: CASSLAVATSSYNEQFF. The CDR3 DNA follows: TGCGCCAGCAGCTTGGCCGTCGCGACCAGCTCCTACAATGAGCAGTTCTTC.

The rearrangement joins TRBV11-2 to TRBJ2-7, with D hard to call. Germline V gene lookup returns CDR1 SGHAT and CDR2 FQNNGV. With 1 base removed from V and 6 bases from J, the gap between germline ends came to 10 bases. The CDR3 loop spans 13 amino acids. CDR3 region: CASSLGVTFEQYF. The CDR3 bases are TGTGCCAGCAGCTTAGGGGTCACGTTCGAGCAGTACTTC.

This clonotype came up a few times. The V call is TRBV7-2, the J call TRBJ2-2; D is perhaps TRBD2 (6 bases). The CDR3 covers 17 residues. Per germline, CDR1 SGHTA and CDR2 FQGNSA. V was trimmed by 5 bases and J by 1 base, leaving 17 bases between them. CDR3 sequence: CASSPRRGLLNTGELFF. The DNA for the CDR3 is TGTGCCAGCAGCCCCAGGAGGGGCCTTTTGAACACCGGGGAGCTGTTTTTT.

The chain is built from TRBV11-1 and TRBJ2-3; maybe TRBD1 (6 bases). Trimming stripped 5 bases from V and 6 bases from J, with 12 bases between. CDR3 length: 13 amino acids. CDR1 and CDR2 (germline): SGHAT, FQDESV (reference sequence). CDR3 DNA: TGTGCCAGCAGCACCAACAGGGCCGATACGCAGTATTTT. The encoded protein is CASSTNRADTQYF.